This T cell receptor (beta chain) was sequenced during a study of cytomegalovirus exposure and HLA in healthy donors. CDR3 length: 11 amino acids. V lost 8 bases and J lost 5, with 7 bases in between. Looked up from germline, CDR1 is MNHNS and CDR2 is SASEGT. Method: immunoSEQ multiplex PCR; TCRdb's copy keeps in-frame clones and lacks some. Counted here are over 250,000 clones, 65% to 90% occurring once; the ten biggest clones make up less than 1.2%. The chain combines TRBV6-1 with TRBJ2-1; D unresolved. This TCR came from a woman younger than 30 in good health and CMV-seronegative. The specimen sequenced was PBMCs. Here the CDR3 DNA reads TGTGCCAGCTACACTAACAATGAGCAGTTCTTC. It is translated as CASYTNNEQFF.